What follows are 25 T cell receptor beta chains derived from one specimen sequenced in a study of early T cells in non-severe SARS-CoV-2 infection. Each CDR3 protein gets one entry after TCRdb re-called the 5' RACE reads with MiXCR. The sample lists 80,000 to 100,000 distinct CDR3 sequences, around 12% occurring once. The material sequenced was whole blood. The receptor source for this set is an adult who was a healthcare worker with PCR-confirmed SARS-CoV-2 infection or an uninfected control (not recorded which).

This clonotype was counted only a few times. The CDR3: CATSREGVVQQYF. In DNA form, the CDR3 reads TGTGCCACCAGCAGAGAGGGGGTTGTTCAGCAGTACTTC. The V call is TRBV15, the J call TRBJ2-7; either TRBD1 or TRBD2 may fit D (5 bases each). The germline CDR1 and CDR2 sequences are LNHNV and YYDKDF (reference sequence). CDR3 length: 13 amino acids. V lost 0 bases and J 8 bases, leaving 11 bases between the germline ends.

This sequence joins TRBV7-9 and TRBJ2-1; 11 bases agree with TRBD2. The length of the CDR3 is 19 residues. Germline CDR1 and CDR2: SEHNR and FQNEAQ (reference sequence). V lost 2 bases and J lost 0; bases outside the gene matches: 9. As DNA, the CDR3 is TGTGCCAGCAGCTTACGCGGGACTAGCGGCCCTAGCTCCTACAATGAGCAGTTCTTC. It encodes CASSLRGTSGPSSYNEQFF.

This chain uses TRBV27 with TRBJ2-1, with TRBD2 identical over 7 bases. The CDR3 loop spans 15 amino acids. The V gene end was trimmed by 5 bases and the J gene end by 8 bases; junction bases not matched to a gene: 12. The germline CDR1 and CDR2 sequences are MNHEY and SMNVEV (reference sequence). As DNA, the CDR3 is TGTGCCAGCAGTAACCTAGCGGACCCCCGAGATGAGCAGTTCTTC. Encoded protein: CASSNLADPRDEQFF.

This clonotype was recorded a few times. This sequence joins TRBV20-1 and TRBJ2-3; 13 bases agree with TRBD2. V lost 6 bases to trimming and J lost 9 bases; unmatched junction nucleotides: 12. Germline CDR1 and CDR2: DFQATT and SNEGSKA (reference sequence). The CDR3 is 15 residues long. This CDR3 reads CSAPWTSGSGGTQYF. The DNA for the CDR3 is TGCAGTGCGCCGTGGACTAGCGGGAGTGGAGGGACGCAGTATTTT.

The chain recombines TRBV7-2 with TRBJ2-7; TRBD1 matches at 8 bases. The CDR3 runs to 15 residues. Germline lookup yields CDR1 SGHTA and CDR2 FQGNSA. Unmatched junction bases numbered 5, after V lost 1 base and J lost 3 bases. The CDR3 loop reads CASSLEMGQVYEQYF. CDR3 bases: TGTGCCAGCAGCTTAGAGATGGGACAGGTCTACGAGCAGTACTTC.

This clonotype has just a few counts. The chain is built from TRBV29-1 and TRBJ2-7, with TRBD1 as a possible D gene (5 bases). The CDR3 is 17 residues long. The V gene's germline CDR1 is SQVTM and CDR2 ANQGSEA. The V end was cut by 1 base, the J end by 7 bases, with 26 bases between. The DNA for the CDR3 is TGCAGCGTTGAAGGTCCCACAGGCTACGCTACGGGTGGTGAGCAGTACTTC. Residues: CSVEGPTGYATGGEQYF.

This clonotype appeared a few times. The chain links TRBV12-3 or TRBV12-4 to TRBJ1-5; D possibly corresponds to TRBD1 (5 bases). This CDR3 region has 13 residues. Trimming removed 3 bases from V and 4 bases from J, with 7 bases in between. Here the CDR3 DNA reads TGTGCCAGCAGTTTTGGGACTAATCAGCCCCAGCATTTT. Protein: CASSFGTNQPQHF.

The chain employs TRBV21-1 and TRBJ2-3; TRBD2 reflects the table's D call only, with no check against the DNA. TRBV21-1 is assigned pseudogene status. The CDR3 consists of 14 residues. CDR3 region: CAGREREDTDTQYF. The CDR3 bases are TGTGCCGGCAGGGAGAGGGAAGATACAGATACGCAGTATTTT.

The chain has TRBV7-9 and TRBJ1-6; no definite D call. This CDR3 spans 17 amino acids. V dropped 1 base and J dropped 4 bases, with 14 bases sitting between them. Per the germline V gene, CDR1 is SEHNR and CDR2 is FQNEAQ (reference sequence). The CDR3 region is CASSLGTAQNYNSPLHF. CDR3 bases: TGTGCCAGCAGCTTAGGCACCGCTCAAAATTATAATTCACCCCTCCACTTT.

The chain links TRBV29-1 to TRBJ1-3; TRBD1 matches 9 bases. CDR3 size: 14 residues. J gave up 0 bases and V 6 bases, and 3 bases lay outside the gene matches. Per the germline V gene, CDR1 is SQVTM and CDR2 is ANQGSEA. The CDR3 is CSVETGGSGNTIYF. The CDR3 nucleotides are TGCAGCGTGGAGACAGGGGGCTCTGGAAACACCATATATTTT.

The chain links TRBV4-2 to TRBJ2-7; D is uncertain. Trimming removed 2 bases from V and 4 bases from J, with 12 bases in between. Germline V CDR1 and CDR2: LGHNA, YNFKEQ. This CDR3 is 14 amino acids long. CDR3 loop: CASSQSTSSYEQYF. As DNA, the CDR3 is TGTGCCAGCAGCCAAAGTACTTCATCTTACGAGCAGTACTTC.

This clonotype was recorded a few times. The chain links TRBV18 to TRBJ2-7; 7 bases line up with TRBD2. J lost 11 bases, V lost 2 bases, and 12 bases had no gene match. The CDR3 has 14 residues. Per germline, CDR1 KGHSH and CDR2 LQKENI. The CDR3 DNA is TGTGCCAGCTCACCAGTCGCGGGAGAAGGGGTGGAGTACTTC. Its translation is CASSPVAGEGVEYF.

The V and J genes are TRBV6-2 or TRBV6-3 and TRBJ1-2; D ambiguous. There are 12 residues in the CDR3. Germline values: CDR1 MNHEY, CDR2 SVGEGT. V lost 6 bases to trimming and J lost 4 bases, with 9 bases between them. The CDR3 coding sequence is TGTGCCAGCAGCGAGGCAATCTATGGCTACACCTTC. Translated: CASSEAIYGYTF.

This clonotype was seen ten or more times. The rearrangement links TRBV20-1 to TRBJ1-2; D is uncertain. Looked up from germline, CDR1 is DFQATT and CDR2 is SNEGSKA (reference sequence). The CDR3 consists of 11 residues. V lost 3 bases and J 8 bases, leaving 10 bases between the germline ends. The CDR3 reads CSASLRGGYTF. The CDR3 DNA sequence: TGCAGTGCTAGCCTACGGGGAGGCTACACCTTC.

The sample holds a few counts of this clonotype. This rearrangement joins TRBV11-2 to TRBJ2-5; D ambiguous. Per the germline V gene, CDR1 is SGHAT and CDR2 is FQNNGV. Trimming took off 6 bases at V and 9 bases at J, with 11 bases between the two ends. The CDR3 consists of 11 residues. The CDR3, as DNA: TGTGCCAGCAGTTTACGTTGGGCCCAGTACTTC. It codes for CASSLRWAQYF.

This chain connects TRBV2 to TRBJ2-3; D may be TRBD2 (5 bases). V lost 7 bases and J lost 3, with 11 bases in between. The CDR3 has 13 residues. Per the germline V gene, CDR1 is SNHLY and CDR2 is FYNNEI. CDR3 amino acids: CASNRDWTDTQYF. For the CDR3, the DNA is TGTGCCAGCAATCGGGATTGGACAGATACGCAGTATTTT.

This clonotype was observed a handful of times. The V gene is TRBV11-2, the J gene TRBJ2-3; TRBD2 agrees at 11 bases. The germline CDR1 and CDR2 sequences are SGHAT and FQNNGV. With V trimmed by 5 bases and J by 5 bases, 6 bases remained unmatched. The CDR3 spans 15 residues. CDR3 coding DNA: TGTGCCAGCAGCCAGGGGACTAGCGGTGAAGATACGCAGTATTTT. It codes for CASSQGTSGEDTQYF.

This clonotype was counted many times. V gene TRBV20-1 combines with J gene TRBJ1-1; 7 nucleotides agree with TRBD1. Per the germline V gene, CDR1 is DFQATT and CDR2 is SNEGSKA (reference sequence). After removal of 6 bases from V and 2 bases from J, the junction contained 6 bases not matched to a gene. The CDR3 consists of 13 residues. The CDR3: CSAPRQGNTEAFF. CDR3 nucleotide sequence: TGCAGTGCCCCCCGACAGGGTAACACTGAAGCTTTCTTT.

This clonotype was found many times. The CDR3 nucleotides read TGTGCCAGCAGCTTAGCTACAGGGGTGATCGCTGAAGCTTTCTTT. Encoded protein: CASSLATGVIAEAFF. This chain uses TRBV13 with TRBJ1-1; 7 bases agree with TRBD1. Germline values: CDR1 PRHDT, CDR2 FYEKMQ (reference sequence). V shed 1 base and J 6 bases; nucleotides not matched to a gene: 8. This CDR3 spans 15 amino acids.

This clonotype is labeled as medium-sized. V usage is TRBV27 and J usage is TRBJ2-1; 9 bases align to TRBD2. V shed 5 bases and J 8 bases; nucleotides not matched to a gene: 7. This CDR3 contains 14 residues. Germline V gene data show CDR1 as MNHEY and CDR2 as SMNVEV (reference sequence). CDR3 DNA sequence: TGTGCCAGCAGTCCCCGTAGCGGGAGCGATGAGCAGTTCTTC. Protein sequence: CASSPRSGSDEQFF.

This clonotype was counted many times. The V call is TRBV27, the J call TRBJ2-1; D could derive from TRBD1 or TRBD2 (5 bases each). Trimming left V 2 bases short and J 10 bases short, with 15 bases between. Germline V lookup: CDR1 MNHEY, CDR2 SMNVEV (reference sequence). The CDR3 totals 14 residues. The chain's CDR3 is CASSLSEGWDEQFF. In nucleotides, the CDR3 is TGTGCCAGCAGTTTAAGCGAGGGGTGGGACGAGCAGTTCTTC.

This clonotype was seen more than once but under ten times. This chain links TRBV11-2 with TRBJ2-3; D unclear. Germline V CDR1 and CDR2: SGHAT, FQNNGV. This CDR3 contains 16 residues. V was clipped by 6 bases and J by 0 bases, with 16 bases between them. The CDR3 region is CASSPRSGLSTDTQYF. In DNA, the CDR3 is TGTGCCAGCAGTCCTAGATCGGGCCTTAGCACAGATACGCAGTATTTT.

This chain links TRBV12-3 or TRBV12-4 with TRBJ1-5; TRBD1 matches at 7 bases. This CDR3 is built from 16 residues. Trimming cost V 4 bases and J 0 bases; bases outside gene matches: 6. CDR3 protein: CASSYSGGNSNQPQHF. CDR3 coding DNA: TGTGCCAGCAGTTACTCAGGGGGTAATAGCAATCAGCCCCAGCATTTT.

This chain uses TRBV5-6 with TRBJ2-6; 7 bases map to TRBD1. The germline V gene encodes CDR1 SGHDT and CDR2 YYEEEE. J lost 0 bases, V lost 4 bases, and 16 bases had no gene match. The CDR3 length is 20 residues. The CDR3 reads CASSQVGQGVPVSGANVLTF. The DNA of the CDR3 is TGTGCCAGCAGCCAGGTGGGCCAGGGGGTGCCCGTCTCTGGGGCCAACGTCCTGACTTTC.

The V and J genes are TRBV3-1 and TRBJ2-1; the match to TRBD2 covers 7 bases. The CDR3 loop spans 13 amino acids. The trim removed 3 bases at V and 12 bases at J, leaving 8 bases unmatched. Germline CDR1 LGHDT, CDR2 YNNKEL (reference sequence). CDR3 sequence reads: CASSQPSGVWQFF. Written as DNA, the CDR3 is TGTGCCAGCAGCCAGCCTAGCGGAGTCTGGCAGTTCTTC.